The 9 T cell receptor beta chains given below trace back to one sample, sequenced in a study of CD8 T cells in Susac syndrome. RNA totalling about 0.5 to 1 ug underwent reverse transcription with random hexamers. TCRdb re-called the immunoSEQ multiplex PCR reads with MiXCR, one entry per CDR3 protein. The sample has 400,000 or so distinct CDR3 sequences; more than 80% are singletons. Sequencing was carried out using CD8+ T cells from PBMCs. The receptors were sampled from a human donor with multiple sclerosis.

This chain uses TRBV2 with TRBJ2-3; weak D call: TRBD2 (5 bases). The V gene lost 3 bases and the J gene lost 11 bases, with 21 bases spanning the gap. Germline CDR1 SNHLY, CDR2 FYNNEI. The CDR3 has 15 amino acids. The CDR3 protein is CASSDGKGKNRRQYF. For the CDR3, the DNA is TGTGCCAGCAGTGACGGGAAAGGTAAAAATAGGAGGCAGTATTTT.

The rearrangement links TRBV5-1 to TRBJ2-2; possible D gene TRBD2, 6 bases. V was trimmed by 3 bases and J by 1 base, leaving 13 bases between them. Germline V CDR1 and CDR2: SGHRS, YFSETQ. The CDR3 is 16 residues long. The CDR3 DNA is TGCGCCAGCAGCTCGGGGACCGGGGGGAACACCGGGGAGCTGTTTTTT. Translation: CASSSGTGGNTGELFF. Combining the CDR3 with reference TRBV5-1 and TRBJ2-2 gives the whole variable domain KAGVTQTPRYLIKTRGQQVTLSCSPISGHRSVSWYQQTPGQGLQFLFEYFSETQRNKGNFPGRFSGRQFSNSRSEMNVSTLELGDSALYLCASSSGTGGNTGELFFGEGSRLTVL.

The chain is built from TRBV20-1 and TRBJ2-1; the D is unclear. V lost 0 bases, J lost 4 bases, and 13 bases lay in between. The CDR3 spans 15 residues. Germline-derived CDR1 and CDR2 are DFQATT and SNEGSKA (reference sequence). CDR3 residues: CSARDEGPEYNEQFF. In DNA, the CDR3 is TGCAGTGCTAGAGACGAAGGGCCCGAGTACAATGAGCAGTTCTTC.

The chain is built from TRBV5-6 and TRBJ2-7; maybe TRBD1 (5 bases). Germline V gene data show CDR1 as SGHDT and CDR2 as YYEEEE. V lost 2 bases and J 6 bases, leaving 12 bases between the germline ends. This CDR3 spans 13 amino acids. In DNA, the CDR3 is TGTGCCAGCAGCTTAGACAGTGTAACCGAGCAGTACTTC. It codes for CASSLDSVTEQYF. Using reference TRBV5-6 and TRBJ2-7 for the parts outside the CDR3, the full variable domain is DAGVTQSPTHLIKTRGQQVTLRCSPKSGHDTVSWYQQALGQGPQFIFQYYEEEERQRGNFPDRFSGHQFPNYSSELNVNALLLGDSALYLCASSLDSVTEQYFGPGTRLTVT.

The V call is TRBV28, the J call TRBJ2-1; TRBD2 matches 9 bases. The CDR3 runs to 16 residues. Germline CDR1 reads MDHEN; CDR2 reads SYDVKM. Trimming took 5 bases from V and 7 from J; bases not matched to a gene: 12. The DNA of the CDR3 is TGTGCCAGCAGTCCGGGGAAGAGTAGCGGGAGAAATGAGCAGTTCTTC. Amino acids: CASSPGKSSGRNEQFF.

This rearrangement joins TRBV7-2 to TRBJ2-2; D not certain. The CDR3 sequence is 14 residues long. Germline values: CDR1 SGHTA, CDR2 FQGNSA. The CDR3 region is CGLQEDVNTGELFF. The DNA of the CDR3 is TGTGGCCTCCAGGAAGACGTTAACACCGGGGAGCTGTTTTTT.

Notes on this clonotype: Mismatch with germline at one junction end may stem from a read error. This chain connects TRBV18 to TRBJ2-7; 8 bases map to TRBD1. CDR1 KGHSH and CDR2 LQKENI come from the germline V gene. The CDR3 sequence is 15 residues long. The chain's CDR3 is CASSPQAGGSNEQYF. The CDR3, as DNA: TGTGCCAGCTCACCTCAGGCAGGGGGCTCCAACGAGCAGTACTTC.

CDR3 residues: CASKNSGGRPYEQYF. The CDR3, as DNA: TGTGCCAGCAAGAACTCAGGGGGCAGACCCTACGAGCAGTACTTC. The J gene is TRBJ2-7, the V gene TRBV27; 8 bases map to TRBD1. V lost 7 bases and J lost 2; bases outside the gene matches: 10. In germline, CDR1 is MNHEY, CDR2 SMNVEV (reference sequence). The CDR3 totals 15 residues.

The rearrangement joins TRBV15 to TRBJ1-4; tentative D call: TRBD1 (5 bases). Germline CDR1 is LNHNV and CDR2 is YYDKDF (reference sequence). The germline V and J ends were trimmed by 2 bases and 10 bases, with 14 bases remaining between them. The length of the CDR3 is 14 residues. CDR3 amino acids: CATSRLGAGGKLFF. In DNA, the CDR3 is TGTGCCACCAGCAGACTCGGGGCGGGAGGAAAACTGTTTTTT.